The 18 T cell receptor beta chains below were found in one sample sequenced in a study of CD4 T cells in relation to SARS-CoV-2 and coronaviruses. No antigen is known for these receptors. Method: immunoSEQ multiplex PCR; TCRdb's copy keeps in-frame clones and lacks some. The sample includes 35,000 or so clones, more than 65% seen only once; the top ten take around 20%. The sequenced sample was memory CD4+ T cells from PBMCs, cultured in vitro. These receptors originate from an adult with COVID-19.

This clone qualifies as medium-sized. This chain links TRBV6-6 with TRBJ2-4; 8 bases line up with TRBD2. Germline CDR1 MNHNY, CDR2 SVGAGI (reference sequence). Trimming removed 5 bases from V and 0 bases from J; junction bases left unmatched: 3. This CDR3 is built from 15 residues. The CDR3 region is CASSTGGLAKNIQYF. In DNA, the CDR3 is TGTGCCAGCAGTACGGGGGGGCTAGCCAAAAACATTCAGTACTTC.

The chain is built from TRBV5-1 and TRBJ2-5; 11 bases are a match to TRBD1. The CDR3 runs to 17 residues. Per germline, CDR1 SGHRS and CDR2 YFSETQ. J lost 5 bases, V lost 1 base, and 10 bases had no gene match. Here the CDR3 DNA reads TGCGCCAGCAGCTTGCTTGGACAGGGGGCCGGTTTGGAGACCCAGTACTTC. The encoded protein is CASSLLGQGAGLETQYF.

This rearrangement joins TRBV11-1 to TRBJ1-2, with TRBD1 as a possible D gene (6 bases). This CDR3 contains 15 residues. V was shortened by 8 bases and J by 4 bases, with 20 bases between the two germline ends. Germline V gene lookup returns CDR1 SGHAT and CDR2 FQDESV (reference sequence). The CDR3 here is CASGSNTQGGYGYTF. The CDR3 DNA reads TGTGCCAGCGGGAGTAATACTCAAGGGGGCTATGGCTACACCTTC.

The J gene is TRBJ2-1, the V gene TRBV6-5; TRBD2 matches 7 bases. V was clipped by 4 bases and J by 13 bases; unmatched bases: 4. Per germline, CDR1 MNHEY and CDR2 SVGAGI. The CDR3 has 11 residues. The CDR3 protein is CASSSRGIQFF. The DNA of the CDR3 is TGTGCCAGCAGTTCGCGGGGGATACAGTTCTTC.

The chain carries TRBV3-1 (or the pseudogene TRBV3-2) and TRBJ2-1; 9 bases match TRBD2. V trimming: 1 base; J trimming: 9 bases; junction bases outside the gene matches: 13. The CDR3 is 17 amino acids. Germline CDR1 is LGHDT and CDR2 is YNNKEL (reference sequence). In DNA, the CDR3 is TGTGCCAGCAGCCAAGGCCGGAGTAGCGGGAGAGTTATTGAGCAGTTCTTC. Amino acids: CASSQGRSSGRVIEQFF.

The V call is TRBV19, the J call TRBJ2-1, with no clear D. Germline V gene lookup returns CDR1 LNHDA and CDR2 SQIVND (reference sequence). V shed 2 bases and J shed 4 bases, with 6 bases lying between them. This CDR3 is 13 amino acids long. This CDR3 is CASSISRYNEQFF. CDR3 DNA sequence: TGTGCCAGTAGTATAAGCAGATACAATGAGCAGTTCTTC. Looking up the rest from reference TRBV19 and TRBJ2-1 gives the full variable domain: DGGITQSPKYLFRKEGQNVTLSCEQNLNHDAMYWYRQDPGQGLRLIYYSQIVNDFQKGDIAEGYSVSREKKESFPLTVTSAQKNPTAFYLCASSISRYNEQFFGPGTRLTVL.

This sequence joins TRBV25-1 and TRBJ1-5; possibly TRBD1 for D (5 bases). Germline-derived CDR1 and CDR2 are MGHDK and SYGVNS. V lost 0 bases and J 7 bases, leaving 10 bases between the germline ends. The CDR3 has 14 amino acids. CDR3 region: CASSEYARVQPQHF. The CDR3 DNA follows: TGTGCCAGCAGTGAATATGCCAGGGTCCAGCCCCAGCATTTT.

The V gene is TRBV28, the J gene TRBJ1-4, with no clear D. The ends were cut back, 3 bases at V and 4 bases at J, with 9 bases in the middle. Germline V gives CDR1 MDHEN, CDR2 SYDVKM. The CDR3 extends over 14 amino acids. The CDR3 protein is CASSFGRDNEKLFF. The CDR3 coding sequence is TGTGCCAGCAGTTTTGGACGGGATAATGAAAAACTGTTTTTT.

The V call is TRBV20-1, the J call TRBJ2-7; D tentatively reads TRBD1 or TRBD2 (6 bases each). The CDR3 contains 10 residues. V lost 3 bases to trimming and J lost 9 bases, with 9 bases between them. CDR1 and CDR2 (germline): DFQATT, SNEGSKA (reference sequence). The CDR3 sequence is CSASKGGQYF. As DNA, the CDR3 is TGCAGTGCTAGTAAGGGGGGGCAGTACTTC.

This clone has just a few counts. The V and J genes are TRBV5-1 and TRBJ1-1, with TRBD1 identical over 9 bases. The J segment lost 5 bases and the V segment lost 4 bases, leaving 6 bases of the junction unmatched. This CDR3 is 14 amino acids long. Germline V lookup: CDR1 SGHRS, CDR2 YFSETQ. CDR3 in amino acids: CASSRRQGVTEAFF. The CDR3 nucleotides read TGCGCCAGCAGCAGGCGACAGGGGGTGACTGAAGCTTTCTTT. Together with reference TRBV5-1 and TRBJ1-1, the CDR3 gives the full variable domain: KAGVTQTPRYLIKTRGQQVTLSCSPISGHRSVSWYQQTPGQGLQFLFEYFSETQRNKGNFPGRFSGRQFSNSRSEMNVSTLELGDSALYLCASSRRQGVTEAFFGQGTRLTVV.

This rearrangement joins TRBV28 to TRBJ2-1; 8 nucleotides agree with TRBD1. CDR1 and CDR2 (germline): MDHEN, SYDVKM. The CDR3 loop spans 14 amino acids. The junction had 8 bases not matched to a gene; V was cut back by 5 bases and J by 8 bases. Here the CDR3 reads CASSLRQGLDEQFF. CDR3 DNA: TGTGCCAGCAGTCTCCGACAGGGGTTGGATGAGCAGTTCTTC.

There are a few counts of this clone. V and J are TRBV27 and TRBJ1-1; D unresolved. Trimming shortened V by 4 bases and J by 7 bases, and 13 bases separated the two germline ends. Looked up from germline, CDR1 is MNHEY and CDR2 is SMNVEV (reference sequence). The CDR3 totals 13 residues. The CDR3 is CASSSELSDEAFF. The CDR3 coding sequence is TGTGCCAGCAGTTCCGAACTCAGTGATGAAGCTTTCTTT.

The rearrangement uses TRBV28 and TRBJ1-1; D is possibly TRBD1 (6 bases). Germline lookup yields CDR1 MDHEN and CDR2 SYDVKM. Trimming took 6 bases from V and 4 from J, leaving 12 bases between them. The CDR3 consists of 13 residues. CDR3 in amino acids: CASRRGQPTEAFF. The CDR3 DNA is TGTGCCAGCAGACGAGGACAGCCCACTGAAGCTTTCTTT.

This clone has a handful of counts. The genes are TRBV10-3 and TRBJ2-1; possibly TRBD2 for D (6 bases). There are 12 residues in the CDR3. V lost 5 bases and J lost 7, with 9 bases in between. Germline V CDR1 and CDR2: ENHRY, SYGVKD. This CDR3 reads CAISNGGNEQFF. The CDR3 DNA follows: TGTGCCATCAGTAATGGGGGGAATGAGCAGTTCTTC.

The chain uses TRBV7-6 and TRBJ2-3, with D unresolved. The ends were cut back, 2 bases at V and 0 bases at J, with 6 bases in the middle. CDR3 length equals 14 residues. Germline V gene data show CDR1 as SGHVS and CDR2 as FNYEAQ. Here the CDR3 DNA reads TGTGCCAGCAGCTTACGCCTTAGCACAGATACGCAGTATTTT. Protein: CASSLRLSTDTQYF.

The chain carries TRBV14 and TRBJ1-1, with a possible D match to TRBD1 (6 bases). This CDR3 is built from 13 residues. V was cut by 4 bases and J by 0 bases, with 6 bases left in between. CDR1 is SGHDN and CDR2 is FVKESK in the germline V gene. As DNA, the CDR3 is TGTGCCAGCAGCCGGACAGTGAACACTGAAGCTTTCTTT. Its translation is CASSRTVNTEAFF.

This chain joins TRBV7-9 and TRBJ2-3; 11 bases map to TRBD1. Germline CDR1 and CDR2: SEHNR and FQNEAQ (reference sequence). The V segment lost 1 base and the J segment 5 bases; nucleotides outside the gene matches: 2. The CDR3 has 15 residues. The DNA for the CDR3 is TGTGCCAGCAGCTTAGGGACAGGGGGCATAGATACGCAGTATTTT. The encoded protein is CASSLGTGGIDTQYF.

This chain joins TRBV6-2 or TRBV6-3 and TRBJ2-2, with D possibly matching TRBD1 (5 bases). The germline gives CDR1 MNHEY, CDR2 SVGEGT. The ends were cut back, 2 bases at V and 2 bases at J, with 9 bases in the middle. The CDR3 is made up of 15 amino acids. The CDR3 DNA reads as TGTGCCAGCAGTTACCCGACAGACAACACCGGGGAGCTGTTTTTT. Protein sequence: CASSYPTDNTGELFF.